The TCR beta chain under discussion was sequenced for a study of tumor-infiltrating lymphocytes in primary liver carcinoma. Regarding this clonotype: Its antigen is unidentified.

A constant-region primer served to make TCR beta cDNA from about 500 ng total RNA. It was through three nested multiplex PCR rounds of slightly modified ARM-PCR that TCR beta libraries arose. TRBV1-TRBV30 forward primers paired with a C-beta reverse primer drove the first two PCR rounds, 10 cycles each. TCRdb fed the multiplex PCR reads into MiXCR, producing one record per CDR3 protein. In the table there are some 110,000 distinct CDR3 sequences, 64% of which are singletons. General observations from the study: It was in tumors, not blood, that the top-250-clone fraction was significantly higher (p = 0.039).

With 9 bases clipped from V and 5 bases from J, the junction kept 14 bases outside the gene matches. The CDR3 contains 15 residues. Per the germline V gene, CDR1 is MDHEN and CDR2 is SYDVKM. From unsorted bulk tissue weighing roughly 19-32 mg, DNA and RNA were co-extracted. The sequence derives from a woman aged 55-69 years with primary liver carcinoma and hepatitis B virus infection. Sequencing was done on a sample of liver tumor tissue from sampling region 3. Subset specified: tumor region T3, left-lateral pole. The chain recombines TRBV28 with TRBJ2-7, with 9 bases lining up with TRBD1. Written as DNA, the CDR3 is TGTGCCAGGTCCCCGCGGGACAGGGCTGGCCACGAGCAGTACTTC. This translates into CARSPRDRAGHEQYF. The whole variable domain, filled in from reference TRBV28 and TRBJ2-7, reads DVKVTQSSRYLVKRTGEKVFLECVQDMDHENMFWYRQDPGLGLRLIYFSYDVKMKEKGDIPEGYSVSREKKERFSLILESASTNQTSMYLCARSPRDRAGHEQYFGPGTRLTVT.